This T cell receptor beta chain was identified in a study of identifying expanded T cells in peripheral blood (dated 2019 in TCRdb). Describing the broader study: Technical replicates were generated by sequencing separate aliquots of the same genomic DNA pool, with four replicates compared pairwise.

During the collection period, no infections or other immune events were recorded for the healthy donors. To calibrate time-dependent variance in a beta-binomial model of T-cell clone differential abundance, blood repertoires from healthy donors were used as a training cohort. There were roughly 10 healthy donors in the training cohort, of whom 3 were female and 7 were male. The donors were between roughly 29 and 70 years old, with an average age of approximately 47 years. Obtained from a commercial supplier, whole blood was collected from each healthy donor at three time points set about two weeks apart. For immunosequencing, genomic DNA was extracted from whole blood that had not been sorted. Unmatched junction bases come to 8, with V trimmed by 4 bases and J by 2 bases. The cysteine opens and the phenylalanine closes a CDR3 of 18 amino acids. CDR3 DNA only is kept here, 54 bases in frame from base 1. Looking up the germline V gene yields CDR1 SGDLS and CDR2 YYNGEE.

TCRbeta CDR3 regions were profiled by bias-controlled multiplex PCR amplification of genomic DNA with the immunoSEQ Assay. Regarding the original processing steps: To quantify the absolute abundance of each unique TCRbeta CDR3 region, the sequences were collapsed and filtered. Differential abundance was tested with two models: a binomial (Fisher-equivalent) model and a beta-binomial model that adds time-dependent variance fitted from healthy donors. Clones with fewer than 5 combined templates were excluded, and clones with Benjamini-Hochberg FDR below 0.01 were called differentially abundant. Using the form v = (b*log(k)+a)^2, the beta-binomial variance was modeled as a function of the total template count across the two samples. TCRdb took this table from immuneACCESS and kept in-frame rearrangements with V and J called. Such tables lack part of the clones; where checked against another copy, unresolved V genes explain under half of the gap, and the rest is unexplained. The DNA was the basis for D and trimming; V, J and clone size are from that table. Recorded for this sample are about 91,000 clones; about 88% of them occurred a single time. The ten biggest clones cover roughly 3.8% of the sample.

A single count supports this clone. Its antigen remains undetermined. Base quality data are lacking; no much larger clone is found one base away. The research as a whole found: The beta-binomial model significantly reduced the number of clones called differentially abundant and the false-positive rate across all healthy-donor time intervals. It was expected by the authors that biological variance in healthy repertoires might increase further over much longer intervals, such as months to years. In all healthy donors, the variance in clone template counts between samples taken around two weeks apart rose significantly as total template count increased. The binomial model flagged 0.9 to 1.5 differentially abundant clones between technical replicates but 15 to 17 over around 2 weeks and 19 to 20 over about four weeks.

The V and J segments used are TRBV9 and TRBJ2-2; TRBD2 fits 13 bases in the junction. Sample: blood. This TCR was sampled from a person aged 18 to 75 in good health. The CDR3 region: CASSPRGTSGANTGELFF. The nucleotides read TGTGCCAGCAGCCCCCGAGGGACTAGCGGGGCTAACACCGGGGAGCTGTTTTTT. With all but the CDR3 taken from the reference TRBV9 and TRBJ2-2 genes, the full variable domain is: DSGVTQTPKHLITATGQRVTLRCSPRSGDLSVYWYQQSLDQGLQFLIQYYNGEERAKGNILERFSAQQFPDLHSELNLSSLELGDSALYFCASSPRGTSGANTGELFFGEGSRLTVL.